The present entry profiles one TCR beta chain with its context. The data are from a study of blood T cell repertoires in COVID-19. The CDR3 extends over 10 amino acids. CDR1 is DFQATT, CDR2 SNEGSKA, per germline (reference sequence). Trimming took 6 bases from V and 8 from J, leaving 8 bases between them. TCRdb keeps only in-frame clones here, not all; method: immunoSEQ multiplex PCR. The repertoire holds 150,000 to 200,000 clones, with around 88% as singletons. The sequence came from a woman aged 50 to 65 in a cohort exposed to, infected with or recovered from COVID-19 (not recorded which). Sequenced: PBMCs or T cells enriched from blood (not recorded which). The V gene is TRBV20-1, the J gene TRBJ2-1; possibly TRBD2 for D (5 bases). The CDR3 nucleotides are TGCAGTGCCGAACTAGATGAGCAGTTCTTC. This translates into CSAELDEQFF.